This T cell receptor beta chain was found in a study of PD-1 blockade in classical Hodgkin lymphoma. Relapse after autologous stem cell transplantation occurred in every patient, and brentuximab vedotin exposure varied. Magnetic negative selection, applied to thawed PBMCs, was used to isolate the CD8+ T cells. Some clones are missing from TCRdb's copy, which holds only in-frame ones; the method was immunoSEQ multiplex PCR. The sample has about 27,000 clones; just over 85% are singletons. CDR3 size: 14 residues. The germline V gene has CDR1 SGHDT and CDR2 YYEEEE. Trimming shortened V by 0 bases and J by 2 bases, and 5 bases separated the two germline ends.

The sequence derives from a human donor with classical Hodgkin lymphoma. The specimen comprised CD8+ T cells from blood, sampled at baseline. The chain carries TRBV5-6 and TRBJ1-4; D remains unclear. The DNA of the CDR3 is TGTGCCAGCAGCTTGGGTGTGACTAATGAAAAACTGTTTTTT. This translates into CASSLGVTNEKLFF. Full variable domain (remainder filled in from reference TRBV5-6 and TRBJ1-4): DAGVTQSPTHLIKTRGQQVTLRCSPKSGHDTVSWYQQALGQGPQFIFQYYEEEERQRGNFPDRFSGHQFPNYSSELNVNALLLGDSALYLCASSLGVTNEKLFFGSGTQLSVL.